Sequencing of this T cell receptor (beta chain) was carried out in a study of T cell responses to AZD1222 COVID-19 vaccine. Profiled with immunoSEQ multiplex PCR; TCRdb holds only in-frame clones, not every one. The sample carries 150,000 or so clones, roughly nine tenths recorded once. Germline assignment: CDR1 SEHNR and CDR2 FQNEAQ (reference sequence). The CDR3 consists of 13 residues. J gave up 2 bases and V 8 bases, and 5 bases lay outside the gene matches. The chain uses TRBV7-9 and TRBJ1-2; TRBD1 matches 7 bases. The sequence derives from an adult in good health. The material sequenced was peripheral blood, taken on day 0 of AZD1222 vaccination. Here the CDR3 reads CASAPGQNYGYTF. The CDR3 DNA sequence: TGTGCCAGCGCCCCGGGACAGAACTATGGCTACACCTTC.